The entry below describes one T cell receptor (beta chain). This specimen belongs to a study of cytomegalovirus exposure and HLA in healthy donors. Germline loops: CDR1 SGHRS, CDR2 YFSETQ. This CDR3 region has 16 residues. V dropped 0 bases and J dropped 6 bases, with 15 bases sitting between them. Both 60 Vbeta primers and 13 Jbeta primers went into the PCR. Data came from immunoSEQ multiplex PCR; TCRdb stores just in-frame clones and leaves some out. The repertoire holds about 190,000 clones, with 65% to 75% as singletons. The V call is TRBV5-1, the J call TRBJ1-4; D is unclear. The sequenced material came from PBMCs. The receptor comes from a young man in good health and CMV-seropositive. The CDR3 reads CASSLGVRGGDEKLFF. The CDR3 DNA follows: TGCGCCAGCAGCTTGGGGGTGCGGGGAGGAGATGAAAAACTGTTTTTT.